Below are 21 T cell receptor beta chains sequenced from a single sample in a study of identical twins (dated by TCRdb to 2016 to 2018). Receptor amplification or capture employed 5' RACE. The run used an Illumina HiSeq 2000. TCRdb reanalyzed the raw reads on its own, using fastp at Q25 for trimming and MiXCR for clone calling, and kept in-frame beta chains. Rows matching on CDR3 protein sequence are summarized as one entry with the most common DNA and genes. In this sample the table shows under 250,000 distinct CDR3 sequences, around 6.8% of which occur a single time. Just under 2% of the sample lies in the top ten. The same specimen was also included in a second study, on yellow fever vaccine responses in identical twins.

The specimen was memory (CD45RO+) T cells sorted from blood. Reading the label with the study, this specimen's cell subset or site is: CD45RO+ enriched T cells. These TCRs come from a woman aged 18-29 years in good health.

This clonotype was seen a handful of times. The V call is TRBV6-1, the J call TRBJ2-7, with a weak D call TRBD2 (6 bases). Germline lookup yields CDR1 MNHNS and CDR2 SASEGT. V was pared by 6 bases and J by 2 bases, with 26 bases between. The CDR3 has 18 amino acids. The CDR3 loop reads CASRPVGGGGMWAYEQYF. Written as DNA, the CDR3 is TGTGCCAGCAGACCAGTCGGGGGTGGTGGCATGTGGGCCTACGAGCAGTACTTC.

This clonotype was recorded many times. CDR3: CASSSRWGQGFTDTQYF. Written as DNA, the CDR3 is TGTGCCAGCAGTAGCCGTTGGGGACAGGGGTTCACAGATACGCAGTATTTT. The rearrangement joins TRBV12-3 or TRBV12-4 to TRBJ2-3; 10 bases agree with TRBD1. CDR3 length equals 17 residues. V shed 5 bases, J shed 2 bases, and the junction held 10 bases outside the gene matches.

This clonotype showed up many times. J is TRBJ2-7 and V is TRBV3-1; D not certain. Germline loops: CDR1 LGHDT, CDR2 YNNKEL (reference sequence). V was trimmed by 3 bases and J by 2 bases, leaving 5 bases between them. The length of the CDR3 is 12 residues. The CDR3 spells CASSHTPYEQYF. CDR3 nucleotide sequence: TGTGCCAGCAGCCACACCCCCTACGAGCAGTACTTC.

Ten or more counts support this clonotype. The chain uses TRBV10-3 and TRBJ2-7; a weak D match, TRBD1 (7 bases). Trimming cost V 6 bases and J 4 bases, with 13 bases left between them. Germline V gene sequence: CDR1 ENHRY, CDR2 SYGVKD. This CDR3 is 13 amino acids long. The CDR3 DNA sequence: TGTGCCATCAGGCGGGGACAGACATACGAGCAGTACTTC. As protein: CAIRRGQTYEQYF.

This clonotype came up a few times. The chain has TRBV4-1 and TRBJ1-1, with D tentatively TRBD1 (6 bases). CDR3 length equals 15 residues. In germline, CDR1 is MGHRA, CDR2 YSYEKL. The V gene lost 2 bases and the J gene lost 3 bases, with 13 bases spanning the gap. The CDR3 loop is CASSQPDREYTEAFF. The CDR3 nucleotides are TGCGCCAGCAGCCAACCGGACAGAGAGTACACTGAAGCTTTCTTT.

The table lists this clonotype with a few counts. The chain combines TRBV18 with TRBJ2-3, with 11 nucleotides matching TRBD1. The CDR3 has 16 residues. Germline V CDR1 and CDR2: KGHSH, LQKENI. V lost 0 bases, J lost 4 bases, and 3 bases stayed unmatched. The CDR3 nucleotides read TGTGCCAGCTCACCACCGGGACAGGGGGGCGCAGATACGCAGTATTTT. Translation: CASSPPGQGGADTQYF. The full variable domain, its missing parts supplied by reference TRBV18 and TRBJ2-3, is NAGVMQNPRHLVRRRGQEARLRCSPMKGHSHVYWYRQLPEEGLKFMVYLQKENIIDESGMPKERFSAEFPKEGPSILRIQQVVRGDSAAYFCASSPPGQGGADTQYFGPGTRLTVL.

In its sample, this clonotype was seen a few times. This chain links TRBV28 with TRBJ2-7, with D possibly called TRBD1 or TRBD2 (5 bases each). With 10 bases removed from V and 1 base from J, the gap between germline ends came to 23 bases. There are 16 residues in the CDR3. Germline V gene sequence: CDR1 MDHEN, CDR2 SYDVKM. CDR3 DNA sequence: TGTGCCATCAATACTCCATCCGGGACCGTTTCCTACGAGCAGTACTTC. It encodes CAINTPSGTVSYEQYF.

The rearrangement uses TRBV7-2 and TRBJ1-4; D ambiguous. From germline, CDR1 is SGHTA and CDR2 FQGNSA. The CDR3 contains 13 residues. Deletions cut 2 bases from V and 7 bases from J, with 8 bases between. The CDR3, as DNA: TGTGCCAGCAGCTTACTTTCGGGTGAAAAACTGTTTTTT. Protein sequence: CASSLLSGEKLFF.

This chain uses TRBV7-2 with TRBJ2-1; 8 nucleotides match TRBD2. The length of the CDR3 is 15 residues. From germline, CDR1 is SGHTA and CDR2 FQGNSA. The CDR3 bases are TGTGTCTCAGCTTTAGCGGGGAGCAGCCACAATGAGCAGTTCTTC. Translation gives CVSALAGSSHNEQFF.

This clonotype was seen more than once but under ten times. The V and J genes are TRBV30 and TRBJ2-1; the D gene is possibly TRBD2 (5 bases). The CDR3 has 15 residues. Germline CDR1 reads GTSNPN; CDR2 reads SVGIG (reference sequence). V dropped 3 bases and J dropped 1 base, with 13 bases sitting between them. CDR3 protein: CAWSGGGSSYNEQFF. CDR3 DNA: TGTGCCTGGAGCGGTGGCGGGTCTTCCTACAATGAGCAGTTCTTC.

This clonotype was counted between two and nine times. The genes are TRBV5-4 and TRBJ2-1; D remains unclear. Trimming stripped 0 bases from V and 5 bases from J, with 6 bases between. The CDR3 totals 13 residues. Germline assignment: CDR1 SGHNT and CDR2 YYREEE (reference sequence). The CDR3 nucleotides are TGTGCCAGCAGCTTGGATACTAACAATGAGCAGTTCTTC. It is translated as CASSLDTNNEQFF.

This clonotype was detected many times. The V call is TRBV7-9, the J call TRBJ2-5; maybe TRBD2 (5 bases). Trimming took 8 bases from V and 2 from J, leaving 15 bases between them. Germline CDR1 and CDR2: SEHNR and FQNEAQ (reference sequence). The CDR3 is 14 amino acids. The CDR3 here is CASGQSSGQETQYF. CDR3 DNA sequence: TGTGCCAGCGGCCAAAGCAGCGGTCAAGAGACCCAGTACTTC. Full variable domain (missing parts from reference TRBV7-9 and TRBJ2-5): DTGVSQNPRHKITKRGQNVTFRCDPISEHNRLYWYRQTLGQGPEFLTYFQNEAQLEKSRLLSDRFSAERPKGSFSTLEIQRTEQGDSAMYLCASGQSSGQETQYFGPGTRLLVL.

This clonotype was detected many times. This chain links TRBV2 with TRBJ2-3; 8 nucleotides match TRBD1. The junction had 8 bases not matched to a gene; V was cut back by 6 bases and J by 3 bases. This CDR3 spans 15 amino acids. Germline values: CDR1 SNHLY, CDR2 FYNNEI. The CDR3 sequence is CASRAGTGETDTQYF. DNA for the CDR3: TGTGCCAGCAGGGCGGGGACAGGCGAGACAGATACGCAGTATTTT.

The table lists this clonotype with many counts. The rearrangement joins TRBV12-3 or TRBV12-4 to TRBJ2-1; 11 bases fit TRBD2. V lost 4 bases, J lost 0 bases, and 5 bases stayed unmatched. The CDR3 is made up of 17 amino acids. The CDR3 here is CASSSGTSGLSYNEQFF. The DNA for the CDR3 is TGTGCCAGCAGTTCAGGGACTAGCGGTCTCTCCTACAATGAGCAGTTCTTC.

This clonotype was picked up many times. V gene TRBV5-6 combines with J gene TRBJ1-1; D unresolved. The V end was cut by 4 bases, the J end by 8 bases, with 12 bases between. The CDR3 spans 12 residues. Germline assignment: CDR1 SGHDT and CDR2 YYEEEE. CDR3 nucleotide sequence: TGTGCCAGCAGCATGGGTCTCAGGGAAGCTTTCTTT. This gives the protein CASSMGLREAFF.

Only a few counts were recorded for this clonotype. J is TRBJ2-7 and V is TRBV24-1; possible D gene TRBD1, 5 bases. The germline V gene encodes CDR1 KGHDR and CDR2 SFDVKD. The CDR3 is 13 residues long. Trimming removed 4 bases from V and 3 bases from J, with 9 bases in between. In nucleotides, the CDR3 is TGTGCCACCAGTGACCTCGACAGCTACGAGCAGTACTTC. It codes for CATSDLDSYEQYF.

This clonotype was seen many times. The chain carries TRBV18 and TRBJ2-7; 9 bases are shared with TRBD1. J lost 0 bases, V lost 6 bases, and 6 bases had no gene match. The CDR3 totals 15 residues. The germline V gene encodes CDR1 KGHSH and CDR2 LQKENI. DNA of the CDR3: TGTGCCAGCTCGTCCGGGACAGGGAGCTCCTACGAGCAGTACTTC. It specifies CASSSGTGSSYEQYF.

The chain carries TRBV6-1 and TRBJ2-7; D is possibly TRBD2 (5 bases). Germline assignment: CDR1 MNHNS and CDR2 SASEGT. The CDR3 sequence is 13 residues long. V was trimmed by 8 bases and J by 3 bases, leaving 14 bases between them. In DNA, the CDR3 is TGTGCCAGCGCTGGGCTAGCCGACTACGAGCAGTACTTC. This gives the protein CASAGLADYEQYF.

This clonotype was detected only a few times. The genes are TRBV14 and TRBJ2-7; 8 nucleotides line up with TRBD1. V gave up 3 bases and J gave up 0 bases; unmatched junction bases: 13. The germline V gene has CDR1 SGHDN and CDR2 FVKESK. The CDR3 has 18 amino acids. The CDR3 coding sequence is TGTGCCAGCAGCCAGTCTAAGGACAGGGCAAAGGGCTCCTACGAGCAGTACTTC. Its protein is CASSQSKDRAKGSYEQYF.

This clonotype was found a few times. The V and J genes are TRBV6-2 or TRBV6-3 and TRBJ2-5, with D tentatively TRBD1 or TRBD2 (5 bases each). CDR1 is MNHEY, CDR2 SVGEGT, per germline. Trimming took off 2 bases at V and 4 bases at J, with 8 bases between the two ends. There are 13 residues in the CDR3. CDR3 coding DNA: TGTGCCAGCAGTTACGGGGACCTAGAGACCCAGTACTTC. Its translation is CASSYGDLETQYF.

The chain has TRBV29-1 and TRBJ2-7, with 9 bases that match TRBD1. With V trimmed by 5 bases and J by 4 bases, 12 bases remained unmatched. CDR1 is SQVTM and CDR2 is ANQGSEA in the germline V gene. The CDR3 contains 15 residues. The CDR3 is CSVCEGGTGSYEQYF. The CDR3 DNA is TGCAGCGTTTGTGAGGGCGGGACAGGGAGTTACGAGCAGTACTTC.